This T cell receptor (beta chain) originates from a study of identical twins (dated by TCRdb to the mid-2010s). Describing the broader study: The study deep-sequenced TCR alpha and beta repertoires from monozygotic twins, unrelated adults of various ages and cord blood to test whether fetal clonotypes persist. Replicate twin experiments were performed at different times using different library preparation protocols to rule out contamination. Broader findings and caveats from the paper: Fewer insertions were carried by abundant cord blood beta clonotypes; a weaker similar trend was observed in young adult naive repertoires, while no such trend was observed in memory repertoires. Because the same donors could not be followed over many years, the conclusions depended on cross-sectional statistical analysis. Zero-insertion analyses could be partly confounded by invariant T cells such as MAIT and iNKT, although diverse VJ usage argued against such confounding for most clonotypes. Recombination models systematically underestimated out-of-frame TCR alpha sharing in monozygotic twins but agreed with sharing between unrelated individuals. A weaker excess of twin sharing was found in beta out-of-frame sequences because the signal-to-noise ratio was lowered by fewer shared sequences. Compared with coincidental sharing between unrelated individuals, out-of-frame TCR alpha sequences shared between twins had an excess of sequences with low generation probability.

On this clonotype: Its antigen is still unknown. It has no much larger one-base neighbor in the sample; base qualities were not kept.

Every donor in the study was a healthy Caucasian. Three pairs of female monozygotic twins, all aged roughly 18 to 29 years, were included in the twin cohort. Positive isolation kits from Invitrogen were used to isolate the CD4+ and CD8+ T cell populations. The CDR3 starts with the cysteine, ends with the phenylalanine, and has 11 residues. Only the CDR3 portion is preserved as DNA: 33 bases, with reading frame beginning at the first base. The germline V gene (reference sequence) gives CDR1 as LGHDT and CDR2 as YNNKEL. A distance of 11 bases separates the germline ends of V and J, which lose 10 bases and 8 bases respectively. The library was built by means of 5' RACE. Sequencing instrument: Illumina HiSeq 2000. A universal primer binding site was added through template switching, and the final cDNA carried a unique molecular identifier so that TCR cDNA molecules could be counted accurately. Specific primers in the conserved constant-segment region were used to synthesize first-strand cDNA for TCR alpha and beta chains. To control for contamination, every cDNA library was double barcoded, receiving both a SMART-Mk sample barcode and Illumina barcodes. TruSeq adapter sequences, together with Illumina sample barcodes, were added in two successive PCR steps. TCR alpha and beta cDNA libraries were sequenced on the Illumina HiSeq platform with custom primers. As for how the authors treated the data: MiGEC was used to process raw reads and extract unique molecular identifiers, and MiXCR was used to find CDR3 positions. Recombination models were inferred per individual with the repgenHMM and IGoR tools using an EM algorithm. The tcR package in R was used for shared clonotype analysis, with sharing normalized by the product of cloneset sizes. Out-of-frame nonproductive sequences were analyzed to study raw recombination free of thymic and clonal selection effects. The public reads were run again by TCRdb, first through fastp at Q25 and then through MiXCR, and only productive beta chains were kept. Rows with one shared CDR3 protein collapse into an entry with the most common genes and DNA. TCRdb, rather than the study authors, made the V and J calls. The sample data list hundreds of thousands of distinct CDR3 sequences, and roughly 24% of these were observed just once. Approximately 2.9% of the sample lies in the top ten.

The same sample was also studied in work on T cells expressing NK-cell markers. Per that second paper: In sorted CD3+CD56+NKG2C+, CD3+CD56+NKG2C- and CD3+CD56-NKG2C+ T-cell subsets from 8 or 9 donors, TCR beta-chain repertoires were profiled. Of the eight sequenced donors, seven were found to be HCMV-seropositive and one was found to be HCMV-seronegative. In several experiments an anti-gammadeltaTCR antibody was added to restrict sorting to alphabetaTCR-expressing T cells. In more than 5 donors, the dominant CD3+CD56+NKG2C+ clonotypes ranked among the top 10 CD8+ clonotypes, making up about 1.0-7.5% of CD8+ T cells. Those dominant clonotypes were again the most abundant among CD3+CD56-NKG2C+ cells in several donors, at roughly 28.3-65%. It remained unclear whether the expanded NKG2C-expressing T cell clones were specific for HCMV antigens. The study sequenced eight donors, all healthy volunteers chosen at random: three men and five women. A commercial ELISA kit detecting HCMV-specific IgG in serum was used to determine HCMV serostatus. MIGEC was used to demultiplex reads and group reads by UMI, and MiTCR was used to assemble and quantify clonotypes. Only TCR cDNA sequences supported by at least two reads were kept to exclude erroneous sequences. The tcR package was used for downstream repertoire analysis, and clonotypes were matched across fractions by CDR3 nucleotide sequence plus V segment. VDJmatch was used to annotate antigen specificity against VDJdb, with one amino acid substitution in CDR3 permitted.

This clonotype originated in a woman under 30 in good health. Recombination connected TRBV3-1 to TRBJ2-2, with no D gene named confidently. Sample: CD4+ T cells sorted from blood. The base sequence is TGTGCCACGGCCATGACTGGGGAGCTGTTTTTT. Its protein is CATAMTGELFF.